Listed below are T cell receptor beta chains from one sample, sequenced in a study of PD-1 blockade in mismatch repair-deficient tumors. Only in-frame clones appear in the TCRdb table, and some are missing; sequencing was by immunoSEQ multiplex PCR. In the table there are over 100,000 clones, about three quarters of which are singletons. This specimen was peripheral blood, taken roughly 13 months after starting pembrolizumab. These receptor sequences come from an adult with mismatch repair-deficient cancer. Both conserved end residues are part of each CDR3. The order of the fields is V gene, J gene, D gene, clone size, CDR3 DNA, CDR3 protein. The D gene is left open where the match is weak. The size entry is marked missing in some rows and otherwise reads once, few, many or a size class.

v_gene: TRBV30; j_gene: TRBJ1-2; d_gene: .; abundance: .; CDR3nt: TGTGCCTGGAGTGTACCCTGGGGGGACGAGGACTATGGCTACACCTTC; CDR3aa: CAWSVPWGDEDYGYTF
v_gene: TRBV19; j_gene: TRBJ1-5; d_gene: .; abundance: .; CDR3nt: TGTGCCAGTAGTGTCTCAACCGGCGGGGGATATAGCAATCAGCCCCAGCATTTT; CDR3aa: CASSVSTGGGYSNQPQHF
v_gene: TRBV6-5; j_gene: TRBJ1-2; d_gene: TRBD1; abundance: few; CDR3nt: TGTGCCAGCCGGGACAGTGCTAACTATGGCTACACCTTC; CDR3aa: CASRDSANYGYTF
v_gene: TRBV19; j_gene: TRBJ2-7; d_gene: .; abundance: .; CDR3nt: TGTGCCAGTAGTTTTAACAGCGCCTACGAGCAGTACTTC; CDR3aa: CASSFNSAYEQYF
v_gene: TRBV4-3; j_gene: TRBJ2-1; d_gene: .; abundance: .; CDR3nt: TGCGCCAGCAGCCTTGGCGGATGGAATGAGCAGTTCTTC; CDR3aa: CASSLGGWNEQFF
v_gene: TRBV15; j_gene: TRBJ2-7; d_gene: TRBD2; abundance: .; CDR3nt: TGTGCCACCAGCAGAGTTCCTAGCGGGAGGGCGTACGAGCAGTACTTC; CDR3aa: CATSRVPSGRAYEQYF
v_gene: TRBV11-3; j_gene: TRBJ2-1; d_gene: TRBD2; abundance: .; CDR3nt: TGTGCCAGCAGCCTAGCCGGGACTAGCGGGAGTGGTTTGAGGAATGAGCAGTTCTTC; CDR3aa: CASSLAGTSGSGLRNEQFF
v_gene: TRBV15; j_gene: TRBJ2-7; d_gene: TRBD2; abundance: .; CDR3nt: TGTGCCACCAGCCCCGGAATAGCGGGAGGGATAACCTACGAGCAGTACTTC; CDR3aa: CATSPGIAGGITYEQYF
v_gene: TRBV9; j_gene: TRBJ2-2; d_gene: TRBD2; abundance: few; CDR3nt: TGTGCCAGCAGCGCCACTAGCGACACCGGGGAGCTGTTTTTT; CDR3aa: CASSATSDTGELFF
v_gene: TRBV4-1; j_gene: TRBJ1-2; d_gene: .; abundance: .; CDR3nt: TGCGCCAGCAGCCAAGACAGCTCCAGGGGAATAGGCTATGGCTACACCTTC; CDR3aa: CASSQDSSRGIGYGYTF
v_gene: TRBV6-1; j_gene: TRBJ1-3; d_gene: .; abundance: .; CDR3nt: TGTGCCAGCACCCCGGGCGTGGGTGGAAACACCATATATTTT; CDR3aa: CASTPGVGGNTIYF
v_gene: TRBV5-4; j_gene: TRBJ2-1; d_gene: TRBD2; abundance: .; CDR3nt: TGTGCCAGCAGCTCCCCTGGGGCTAGCGGGAGAAACCAGCTCTTC; CDR3aa: CASSSPGASGRNQLF
v_gene: TRBV19; j_gene: TRBJ2-2; d_gene: TRBD2; abundance: .; CDR3nt: TGTGCCAGTAGTTTCGGGGGGGGCCCCGGGGAGCTGTTTTTT; CDR3aa: CASSFGGGPGELFF
v_gene: TRBV30; j_gene: TRBJ1-5; d_gene: .; abundance: .; CDR3nt: TGTGCCTGGAGTGTACAACCTGGGGATCAGCCCCAGCATTTT; CDR3aa: CAWSVQPGDQPQHF
v_gene: TRBV11-2; j_gene: TRBJ2-7; d_gene: TRBD1; abundance: .; CDR3nt: TGTGCCAGCAGCTTAGACGGACAGGGGCACTACGAGCAGTACTTC; CDR3aa: CASSLDGQGHYEQYF
v_gene: TRBV5-5; j_gene: TRBJ1-1; d_gene: .; abundance: .; CDR3nt: TGTGCCAGCAGCACCAGGGAAACTGAAGCTTTCTTT; CDR3aa: CASSTRETEAFF
v_gene: TRBV20-1; j_gene: TRBJ2-2; d_gene: .; abundance: .; CDR3nt: TGCAGTGCGATAGTTGGCGGGGAGCTGTTTTTT; CDR3aa: CSAIVGGELFF
v_gene: TRBV7-9; j_gene: TRBJ2-3; d_gene: TRBD2; abundance: .; CDR3nt: TGTGCCAGCAGCTTTGCGACTAGCGGGAGTAGTATAGATACGCAGTATTTT; CDR3aa: CASSFATSGSSIDTQYF
v_gene: TRBV7-6; j_gene: TRBJ1-3; d_gene: .; abundance: .; CDR3nt: TGTGCCAGCAGCGCCAGGGAACGGATCGGCACCATATATTTT; CDR3aa: CASSARERIGTIYF
v_gene: TRBV10-3; j_gene: TRBJ2-1; d_gene: TRBD2; abundance: .; CDR3nt: TGTGCCATCAGTGACCATAGCGGGAAAAATGAGCAGTTCTTC; CDR3aa: CAISDHSGKNEQFF
v_gene: TRBV6-4; j_gene: TRBJ2-7; d_gene: .; abundance: .; CDR3nt: TGTGCCAGCAGTTACTCGAGTGGCGCGGAGTATTCCTACGAGCAGTACTTC; CDR3aa: CASSYSSGAEYSYEQYF
v_gene: TRBV9; j_gene: TRBJ2-7; d_gene: .; abundance: few; CDR3nt: TGTGCCAGCAGCTCTACACAGTACGAGCAGTACTTC; CDR3aa: CASSSTQYEQYF
v_gene: TRBV30; j_gene: TRBJ1-1; d_gene: .; abundance: .; CDR3nt: TGTGCCTGGAAAGTCAGGAGGGCCGAAGCTTTCTTT; CDR3aa: CAWKVRRAEAFF
v_gene: TRBV27; j_gene: TRBJ1-5; d_gene: TRBD1; abundance: .; CDR3nt: TGTGCCAGCAGTTCACTGATCACAGGGGGAGAGCAGCCCCAGCATTTT; CDR3aa: CASSSLITGGEQPQHF
v_gene: TRBV5-4; j_gene: TRBJ2-3; d_gene: TRBD2; abundance: once; CDR3nt: TGTGCCAGCAGCTTGCGGGCTAGCGGTTCCACAGATACGCAGTATTTT; CDR3aa: CASSLRASGSTDTQYF
v_gene: TRBV7-2; j_gene: TRBJ1-1; d_gene: .; abundance: .; CDR3nt: TGTGCCAGCAGCTTATTAGGGATGAACACTGAAGCTTTCTTT; CDR3aa: CASSLLGMNTEAFF
v_gene: TRBV7-8; j_gene: TRBJ2-4; d_gene: TRBD1; abundance: .; CDR3nt: TGTGCCAGCAGCACCACAGGGGGCCCCAAAAACATTCAGTACTTC; CDR3aa: CASSTTGGPKNIQYF
v_gene: TRBV7-8; j_gene: TRBJ2-1; d_gene: TRBD2; abundance: .; CDR3nt: TGTGCCAGCAGCTCCTACAGAGCGGGGGAGTACAATGAGCAGTTCTTC; CDR3aa: CASSSYRAGEYNEQFF
v_gene: TRBV27; j_gene: TRBJ1-5; d_gene: .; abundance: .; CDR3nt: TGTGCCAGCAGTTTAAGGCGGAATTTAGGGGGGGGGAGTTATAGCAATCAGCCCCAGCATTTT; CDR3aa: CASSLRRNLGGGSYSNQPQHF
v_gene: TRBV15; j_gene: TRBJ2-1; d_gene: TRBD2; abundance: .; CDR3nt: TGTGCCACCAGCAACCTAGCGGAAACTTACAATGAGCAGTTCTTC; CDR3aa: CATSNLAETYNEQFF
v_gene: TRBV9; j_gene: TRBJ2-7; d_gene: TRBD2; abundance: .; CDR3nt: TGTGCCAGCAGCGTAGGTCTAGCGGGAGCCTACGAGCAGTACTTC; CDR3aa: CASSVGLAGAYEQYF
v_gene: TRBV6-1; j_gene: TRBJ2-7; d_gene: TRBD2; abundance: .; CDR3nt: TGTGCCAGCAGTGAGGCTAGCGGGAGGGAGTACGAGCAGTACTTC; CDR3aa: CASSEASGREYEQYF
v_gene: TRBV6-1; j_gene: TRBJ1-3; d_gene: .; abundance: .; CDR3nt: TGTGCCAGCAATTGGCTCTCTGGAAACACCATATATTTT; CDR3aa: CASNWLSGNTIYF
v_gene: TRBV9; j_gene: TRBJ2-7; d_gene: .; abundance: .; CDR3nt: TGTGCCAGCAGCGCAGACTGGAGGACACTACATCCCTACGAGCAGTACTTC; CDR3aa: CASSADWRTLHPYEQYF
v_gene: TRBV2; j_gene: TRBJ1-1; d_gene: TRBD1; abundance: .; CDR3nt: TGTGCCAGCATCATAGCGCCGGACAGGGACACTGAAGCTTTCTTT; CDR3aa: CASIIAPDRDTEAFF
v_gene: TRBV7-3; j_gene: TRBJ2-3; d_gene: TRBD2; abundance: .; CDR3nt: TGTGCCAGCAGCTTAAATCCCCGAACTAGCGGGAACACAGATACGCAGTATTTT; CDR3aa: CASSLNPRTSGNTDTQYF
v_gene: TRBV5-6; j_gene: TRBJ1-1; d_gene: TRBD1; abundance: few; CDR3nt: TGTGCCAGCAGCTTGATGGCAGGGGGGAACACTGAAGCTTTCTTT; CDR3aa: CASSLMAGGNTEAFF
v_gene: TRBV5-1; j_gene: TRBJ1-1; d_gene: .; abundance: .; CDR3nt: TGCGCCAGCAGCTTGGTACTGGGTTTTGACACTGAAGCTTTCTTT; CDR3aa: CASSLVLGFDTEAFF
v_gene: TRBV6-6; j_gene: TRBJ2-4; d_gene: .; abundance: .; CDR3nt: TGTGCCAGCAGTTACGGGGGAGCCAAAAACATTCAGTACTTC; CDR3aa: CASSYGGAKNIQYF
v_gene: TRBV27; j_gene: TRBJ1-2; d_gene: TRBD1; abundance: .; CDR3nt: TGTGCCAGCAGTTTATCGATAATTGAACAGGGGGTTGTGTATGGCTACACCTTC; CDR3aa: CASSLSIIEQGVVYGYTF
v_gene: TRBV15; j_gene: TRBJ2-1; d_gene: .; abundance: .; CDR3nt: TGTGCCACCAGCAGAGTGGGCGGTGGAAATGAGCAGTTCTTC; CDR3aa: CATSRVGGGNEQFF
v_gene: TRBV4-2; j_gene: TRBJ2-4; d_gene: TRBD2; abundance: .; CDR3nt: TGTGCCAGCAGCCACGCGGGAGGGCCAGAAAACATTCAGTACTTC; CDR3aa: CASSHAGGPENIQYF
v_gene: TRBV5-1; j_gene: TRBJ2-3; d_gene: .; abundance: .; CDR3nt: TGCGCCAGCAGCTGGGGGGACCGCACAGATACGCAGTATTTT; CDR3aa: CASSWGDRTDTQYF
v_gene: TRBV29-1; j_gene: TRBJ2-7; d_gene: TRBD1; abundance: .; CDR3nt: TGCAGCGCCGTGGACAGGGTGGCCTACGAGCAGTACTTC; CDR3aa: CSAVDRVAYEQYF
v_gene: TRBV2; j_gene: TRBJ1-3; d_gene: .; abundance: .; CDR3nt: TGTGCCAGCATCCGTGGGGGCCCGACTTCTTATTTT; CDR3aa: CASIRGGPTSYF
v_gene: TRBV11-3; j_gene: TRBJ1-2; d_gene: TRBD1; abundance: .; CDR3nt: TGTGCCAGCATCAGGACAGGGCAAAAGTATGGCTACACCTTC; CDR3aa: CASIRTGQKYGYTF
v_gene: TRBV10-3; j_gene: TRBJ2-1; d_gene: .; abundance: .; CDR3nt: TGTGCCATCAGTGTATCAGGGAACCCCTACAATGAGCAGTTCTTC; CDR3aa: CAISVSGNPYNEQFF